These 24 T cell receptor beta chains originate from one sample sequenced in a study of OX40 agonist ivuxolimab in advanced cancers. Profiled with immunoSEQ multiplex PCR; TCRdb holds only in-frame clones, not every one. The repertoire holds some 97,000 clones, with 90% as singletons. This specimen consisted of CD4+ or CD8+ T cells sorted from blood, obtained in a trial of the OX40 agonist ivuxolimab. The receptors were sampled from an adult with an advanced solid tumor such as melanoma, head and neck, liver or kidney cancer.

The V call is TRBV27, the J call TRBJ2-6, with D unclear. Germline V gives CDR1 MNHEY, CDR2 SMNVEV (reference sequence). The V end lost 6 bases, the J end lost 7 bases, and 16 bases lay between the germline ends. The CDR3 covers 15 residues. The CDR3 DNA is TGTGCCAGCAGCCGACTCGGTGGGTTAGCCAACGTCCTGACTTTC. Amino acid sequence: CASSRLGGLANVLTF.

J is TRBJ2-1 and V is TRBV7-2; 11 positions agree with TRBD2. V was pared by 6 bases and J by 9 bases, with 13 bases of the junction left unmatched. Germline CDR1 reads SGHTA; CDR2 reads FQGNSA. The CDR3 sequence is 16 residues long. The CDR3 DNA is TGTGCCAGCAGATTCAGGACTAGCGGGCGGGAGGGTGAGCAGTTCTTC. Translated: CASRFRTSGREGEQFF. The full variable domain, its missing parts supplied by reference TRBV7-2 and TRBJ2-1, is GAGVSQSPSNKVTEKGKDVELRCDPISGHTALYWYRQSLGQGLEFLIYFQGNSAPDKSGLPSDRFSAERTGGSVSTLTIQRTQQEDSAVYLCASRFRTSGREGEQFFGPGTRLTVL.

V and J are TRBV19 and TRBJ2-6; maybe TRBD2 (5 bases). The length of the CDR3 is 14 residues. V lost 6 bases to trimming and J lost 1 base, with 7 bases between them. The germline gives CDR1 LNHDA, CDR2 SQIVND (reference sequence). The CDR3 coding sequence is TGTGCCAGTAGCCCGGGGTCTGGGGCCAACGTCCTGACTTTC. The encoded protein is CASSPGSGANVLTF.

CDR3 coding DNA: TGTGCCAGCAGCCGGGACAGGGTCCACGAGCAGTACTTC. Protein product: CASSRDRVHEQYF. The rearrangement links TRBV27 to TRBJ2-7; TRBD1 matches 9 bases. With 6 bases clipped from V and 5 bases from J, the junction kept 5 bases outside the gene matches. The CDR3 runs 13 residues. Per the germline V gene, CDR1 is MNHEY and CDR2 is SMNVEV (reference sequence).

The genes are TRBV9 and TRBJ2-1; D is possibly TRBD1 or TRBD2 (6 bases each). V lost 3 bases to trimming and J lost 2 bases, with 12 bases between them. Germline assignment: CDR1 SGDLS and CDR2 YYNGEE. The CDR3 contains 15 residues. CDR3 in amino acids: CASSAQGGTYNEQFF. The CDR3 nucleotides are TGTGCCAGCAGCGCACAGGGAGGAACCTACAATGAGCAGTTCTTC. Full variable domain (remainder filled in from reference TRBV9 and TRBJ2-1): DSGVTQTPKHLITATGQRVTLRCSPRSGDLSVYWYQQSLDQGLQFLIQYYNGEERAKGNILERFSAQQFPDLHSELNLSSLELGDSALYFCASSAQGGTYNEQFFGPGTRLTVL.

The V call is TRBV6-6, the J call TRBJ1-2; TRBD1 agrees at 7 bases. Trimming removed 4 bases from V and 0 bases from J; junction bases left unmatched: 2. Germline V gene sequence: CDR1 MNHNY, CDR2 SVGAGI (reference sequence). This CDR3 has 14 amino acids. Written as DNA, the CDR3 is TGTGCCAGCAGTTCCGGGACAGCTAACTATGGCTACACCTTC. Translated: CASSSGTANYGYTF.

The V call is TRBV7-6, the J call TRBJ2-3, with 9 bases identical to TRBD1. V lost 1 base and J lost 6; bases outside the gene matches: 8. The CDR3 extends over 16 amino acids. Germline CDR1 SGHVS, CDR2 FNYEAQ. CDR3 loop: CASSLGGTGSADTQYF. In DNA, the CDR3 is TGTGCCAGCAGCTTAGGGGGGACAGGGTCGGCCGATACGCAGTATTTT.

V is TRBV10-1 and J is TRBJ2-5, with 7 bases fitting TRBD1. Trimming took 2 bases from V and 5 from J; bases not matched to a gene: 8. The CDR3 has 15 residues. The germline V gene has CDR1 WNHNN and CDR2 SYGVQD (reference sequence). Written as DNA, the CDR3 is TGCGCCAGCAGTGAGACGAGACAGGGACGGGAGACCCAGTACTTC. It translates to CASSETRQGRETQYF.

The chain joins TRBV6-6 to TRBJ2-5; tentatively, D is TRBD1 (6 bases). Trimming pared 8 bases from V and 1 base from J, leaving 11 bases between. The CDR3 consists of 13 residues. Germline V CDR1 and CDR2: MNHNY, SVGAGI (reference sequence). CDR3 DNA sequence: TGTGCCAGCTGGGGGCAGACCCAAGAGACCCAGTACTTC. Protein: CASWGQTQETQYF.

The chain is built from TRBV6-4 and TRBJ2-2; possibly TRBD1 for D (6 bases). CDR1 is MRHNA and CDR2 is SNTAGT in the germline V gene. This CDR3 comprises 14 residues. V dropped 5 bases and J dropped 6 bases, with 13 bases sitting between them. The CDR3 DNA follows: TGTGCCAGCAGTCTTGAAGGGGGTGCCGGGGAGCTGTTTTTT. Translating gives CASSLEGGAGELFF.

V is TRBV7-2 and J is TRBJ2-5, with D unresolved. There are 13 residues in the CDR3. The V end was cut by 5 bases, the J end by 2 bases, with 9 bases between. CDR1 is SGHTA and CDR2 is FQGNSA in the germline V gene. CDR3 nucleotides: TGTGCCAGCAGCCTTGGGCCTCAAGAGACCCAGTACTTC. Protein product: CASSLGPQETQYF.

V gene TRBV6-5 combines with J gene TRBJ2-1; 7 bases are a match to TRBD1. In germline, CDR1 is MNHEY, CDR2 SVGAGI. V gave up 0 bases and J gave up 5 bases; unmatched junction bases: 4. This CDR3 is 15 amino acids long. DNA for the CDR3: TGTGCCAGCAGTTACTCTCCCGGGACAGACAATGAGCAGTTCTTC. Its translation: CASSYSPGTDNEQFF.

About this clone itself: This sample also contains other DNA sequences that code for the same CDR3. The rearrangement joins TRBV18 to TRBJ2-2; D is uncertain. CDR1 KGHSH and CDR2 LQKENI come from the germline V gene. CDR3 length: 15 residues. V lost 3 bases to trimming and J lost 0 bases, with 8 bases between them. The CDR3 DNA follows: TGTGCCAGCTCACCTCGGCAGGCGAACACCGGGGAGCTGTTTTTT. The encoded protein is CASSPRQANTGELFF.

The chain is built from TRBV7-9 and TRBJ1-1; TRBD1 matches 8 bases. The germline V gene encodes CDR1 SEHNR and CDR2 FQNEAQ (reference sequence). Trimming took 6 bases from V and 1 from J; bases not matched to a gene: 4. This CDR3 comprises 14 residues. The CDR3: CASSSGGWNTEAFF. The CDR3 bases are TGTGCCAGCAGTTCAGGGGGCTGGAACACTGAAGCTTTCTTT. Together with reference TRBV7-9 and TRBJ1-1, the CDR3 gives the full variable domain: DTGVSQNPRHKITKRGQNVTFRCDPISEHNRLYWYRQTLGQGPEFLTYFQNEAQLEKSRLLSDRFSAERPKGSFSTLEIQRTEQGDSAMYLCASSSGGWNTEAFFGQGTRLTVV.

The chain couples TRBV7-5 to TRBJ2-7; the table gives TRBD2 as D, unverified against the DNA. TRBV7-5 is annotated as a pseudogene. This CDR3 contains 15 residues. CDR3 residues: CARSTDREPLYEQYF. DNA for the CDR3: TGTGCCAGAAGCACGGATCGGGAGCCCCTTTACGAGCAGTACTTC.

The CDR3 coding sequence is TGTGCCAGCAGCCCGATCGGGGAGCTGTTTTTT. Its protein is CASSPIGELFF. The chain combines TRBV7-2 with TRBJ2-2; D uncertain. This CDR3 contains 11 residues. Trimming left V 5 bases short and J 7 bases short, with 5 bases between. The V gene's germline CDR1 is SGHTA and CDR2 FQGNSA.

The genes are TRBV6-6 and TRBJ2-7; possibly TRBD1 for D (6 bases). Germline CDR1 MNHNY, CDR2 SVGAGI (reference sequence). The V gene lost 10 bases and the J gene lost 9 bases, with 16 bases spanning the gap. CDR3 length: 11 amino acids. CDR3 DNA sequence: TGTGCCACAGGGGACCGTGGCGGGCAGTACTTC. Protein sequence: CATGDRGGQYF.

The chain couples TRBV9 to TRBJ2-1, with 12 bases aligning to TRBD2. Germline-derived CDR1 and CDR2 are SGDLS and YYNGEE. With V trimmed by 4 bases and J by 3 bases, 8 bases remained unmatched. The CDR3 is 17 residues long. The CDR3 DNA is TGTGCCAGCAGCCCACTCAAGACTAGCGGGGGCTACAATGAGCAGTTCTTC. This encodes CASSPLKTSGGYNEQFF.

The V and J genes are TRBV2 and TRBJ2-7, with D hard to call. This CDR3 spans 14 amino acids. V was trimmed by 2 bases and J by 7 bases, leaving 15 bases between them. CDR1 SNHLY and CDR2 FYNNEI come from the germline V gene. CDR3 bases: TGTGCCAGCAGTGAATGGAGTCCCACGGAGGAGCAGTACTTC. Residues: CASSEWSPTEEQYF.

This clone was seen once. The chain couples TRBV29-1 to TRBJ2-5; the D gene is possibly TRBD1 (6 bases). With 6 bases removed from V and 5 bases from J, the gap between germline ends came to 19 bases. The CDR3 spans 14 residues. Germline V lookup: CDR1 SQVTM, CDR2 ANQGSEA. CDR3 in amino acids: CSVAPGTKGETQYF. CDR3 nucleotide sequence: TGCAGCGTGGCCCCCGGGACAAAAGGGGAGACCCAGTACTTC. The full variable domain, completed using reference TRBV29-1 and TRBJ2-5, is SAVISQKPSRDICQRGTSLTIQCQVDSQVTMMFWYRQQPGQSLTLIATANQGSEATYESGFVIDKFPISRPNLTFSTLTVSNMSPEDSSIYLCSVAPGTKGETQYFGPGTRLLVL.

CDR3 in DNA: TGTGCCAGCAGCTTAGGGGGGAACACCGGGGAGCTGTTTTTT. Its translation: CASSLGGNTGELFF. The genes are TRBV7-6 and TRBJ2-2, with unresolved D. The germline gives CDR1 SGHVS, CDR2 FNYEAQ. This CDR3 region has 14 residues. Trimming took off 1 base at V and 1 base at J, with 4 bases between the two ends.

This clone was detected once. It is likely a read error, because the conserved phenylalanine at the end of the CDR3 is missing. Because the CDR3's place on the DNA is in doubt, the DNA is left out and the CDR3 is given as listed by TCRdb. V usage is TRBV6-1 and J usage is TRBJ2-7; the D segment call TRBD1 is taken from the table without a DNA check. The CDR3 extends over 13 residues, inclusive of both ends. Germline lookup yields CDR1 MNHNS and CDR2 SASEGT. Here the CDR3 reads CASSATGSGEPKA.

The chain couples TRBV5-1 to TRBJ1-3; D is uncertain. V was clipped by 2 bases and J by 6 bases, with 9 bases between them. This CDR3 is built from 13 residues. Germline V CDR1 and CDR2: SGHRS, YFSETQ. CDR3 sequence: CASSLEVSNTIYF. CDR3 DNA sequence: TGCGCCAGCAGCTTAGAGGTCTCAAACACCATATATTTT.

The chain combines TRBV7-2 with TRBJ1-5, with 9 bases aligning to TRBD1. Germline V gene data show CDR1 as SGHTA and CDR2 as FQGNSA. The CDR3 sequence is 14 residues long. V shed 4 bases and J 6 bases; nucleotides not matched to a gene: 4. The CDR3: CASSSRTGAQPQHF. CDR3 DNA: TGTGCCAGCAGCTCCCGGACAGGGGCTCAGCCCCAGCATTTT.